This TCR beta chain was identified during a study of regulatory and conventional T cells in breast cancer (dated by TCRdb to 2013 to 2016). Including the terminal cysteine and phenylalanine, the CDR3 comprises 14 residues. The CDR3 DNA has 42 bases and is translated from base 1. Sequences SGHTA (CDR1) and FQGNSA (CDR2) are obtained from the germline V gene. V is pared back by 5 bases and J by 0 bases, with 10 bases lying between the germline termini. The library relied on PCR. TCRdb lists the instrument as 454 GS FLX Titanium. TCRdb took the public reads, trimmed them with fastp at Q25, ran MiXCR for clone calling and kept in-frame beta chains. When rows share a CDR3 protein, they turn into one entry using the most common DNA and genes. The sample data list 1,000 to 1,500 distinct CDR3 sequences, and about 84% of these were observed just once. The ten largest clones capture roughly 4% of the sample.

About this clonotype itself: Its antigen remains undetermined. No clone much larger than this one lies a single base away; base qualities are absent.

The sample consisted of regulatory T cells from blood. The sequence is built from TRBV7-2 and TRBJ2-5, with TRBD1 as a weak D call on 7 bases. This clonotype was sampled from a male donor in good health. The CDR3 loop reads CASSGGTDQETQYF. The sequenced DNA is TGTGCCAGCAGCGGCGGGACAGACCAAGAGACCCAGTACTTC.